These 18 T cell receptor beta chains were all obtained from the same sample, sequenced in a study of cytomegalovirus exposure and HLA in healthy donors. 60 Vbeta and 13 Jbeta primers were used in PCR. Produced via immunoSEQ multiplex PCR; TCRdb's table is partial and in-frame only. The sample shows around 200,000 clones, less than 85% of them seen only once. Sequenced input: PBMCs. These receptors all stem from a girl aged 2 to 9 in good health and CMV-seronegative.

This clone has only a few counts. The V call is TRBV5-4, the J call TRBJ2-3; 7 nucleotides agree with TRBD2. Germline V lookup: CDR1 SGHNT, CDR2 YYREEE (reference sequence). The ends lost 4 bases at V and 6 bases at J; junction bases unmatched: 11. This CDR3 has 15 residues. CDR3 amino acids: CASSASGKKSDTQYF. The CDR3 DNA reads TGTGCCAGCAGCGCCAGCGGGAAAAAATCCGATACGCAGTATTTT.

V gene TRBV6-1 combines with J gene TRBJ2-7, with 8 bases matching TRBD1. V was clipped by 6 bases and J by 5 bases; unmatched bases: 9. In germline, CDR1 is MNHNS, CDR2 SASEGT. The CDR3 runs to 14 residues. The CDR3 is CASSRQGNINEQYF. DNA of the CDR3: TGTGCCAGCAGCCGACAGGGGAATATAAACGAGCAGTACTTC.

V usage is TRBV9 and J usage is TRBJ1-2, with 7 bases lining up with TRBD1. CDR3 length: 15 residues. Germline V gene data show CDR1 as SGDLS and CDR2 as YYNGEE. The V and J ends lost 0 bases and 2 bases, in that order; junction bases with no gene match: 4. The CDR3 protein is CASSVGGTDNYGYTF. The DNA of the CDR3 is TGTGCCAGCAGCGTAGGAGGGACAGACAACTATGGCTACACCTTC.

This clone was seen only once. The chain employs TRBV6-1 and TRBJ2-1, with TRBD1 identical over 7 bases. The germline CDR1 and CDR2 sequences are MNHNS and SASEGT. This CDR3 contains 12 residues. Trimming at V came to 8 bases and at J to 7 bases, leaving 5 bases not matched to a gene. CDR3 sequence reads: CASRGGLNEQFF. CDR3 in DNA: TGTGCCAGCCGAGGGGGCCTAAATGAGCAGTTCTTC.

The rearrangement links TRBV4-1 to TRBJ2-3; 7 bases map to TRBD2. Germline V CDR1 and CDR2: MGHRA, YSYEKL. The CDR3 length is 17 residues. The trim removed 1 base at V and 2 bases at J, leaving 9 bases unmatched. CDR3 region: CASSQGRRTRHTDTQYF. In DNA form, the CDR3 reads TGCGCCAGCAGCCAAGGCCGCCGGACTAGACACACAGATACGCAGTATTTT.

A few counts support this clone. The chain employs TRBV10-3 and TRBJ2-2; a possible D gene is TRBD1 (6 bases). The CDR3 has 13 residues. Trimming left V 10 bases short and J 0 bases short, with 9 bases between. Per the germline V gene, CDR1 is ENHRY and CDR2 is SYGVKD. The chain's CDR3 is CATGTPNTGELFF. CDR3 nucleotides: TGTGCCACCGGGACACCGAACACCGGGGAGCTGTTTTTT.

This clone was observed once. The chain uses TRBV5-1 and TRBJ1-1; possibly TRBD1 for D (5 bases). The CDR3 sequence is 16 residues long. The germline gives CDR1 SGHRS, CDR2 YFSETQ. V shed 4 bases and J shed 1 base, with 17 bases lying between them. The CDR3 here is CASSQPRGEWNTEAFF. CDR3 coding DNA: TGCGCCAGCAGCCAACCTCGGGGGGAGTGGAACACTGAAGCTTTCTTT. The full variable domain, rest sourced from reference TRBV5-1 and TRBJ1-1, is KAGVTQTPRYLIKTRGQQVTLSCSPISGHRSVSWYQQTPGQGLQFLFEYFSETQRNKGNFPGRFSGRQFSNSRSEMNVSTLELGDSALYLCASSQPRGEWNTEAFFGQGTRLTVV.

This clone has a single count. The chain carries TRBV19 and TRBJ2-1; D is perhaps TRBD2 (6 bases). Trimming pared 8 bases from V and 7 bases from J, leaving 24 bases between. The germline CDR1 and CDR2 sequences are LNHDA and SQIVND (reference sequence). This CDR3 has 16 residues. This chain's CDR3 is CASAIRGALRGNEQFF. The CDR3, as DNA: TGTGCCAGTGCGATTCGTGGGGCCCTCCGGGGGAATGAGCAGTTCTTC.

The sample holds one count of this clone. The chain combines TRBV30 with TRBJ2-1; no reliable D call. Germline CDR1 GTSNPN, CDR2 SVGIG (reference sequence). Trimming cost V 0 bases and J 5 bases, with 8 bases left between them. The CDR3 runs to 13 residues. This chain's CDR3 is CAWSVQSHNEQFF. The CDR3 bases are TGTGCCTGGAGTGTACAATCCCACAATGAGCAGTTCTTC.

This chain links TRBV5-1 with TRBJ2-3; no firm D call. The CDR3 runs to 15 residues. Germline V gives CDR1 SGHRS, CDR2 YFSETQ. V shed 4 bases and J shed 2 bases, with 14 bases lying between them. CDR3 in DNA: TGCGCCAGCAGCCATGACTGGTCCTACACAGATACGCAGTATTTT. Encoded protein: CASSHDWSYTDTQYF.

The V call is TRBV6-5, the J call TRBJ2-2; D is ambiguous. Germline lookup yields CDR1 MNHEY and CDR2 SVGAGI. With 3 bases removed from V and 5 bases from J, the gap between germline ends came to 13 bases. CDR3 length equals 15 residues. CDR3 coding DNA: TGTGCCAGCAGTTATGTAGGCGCGGATACCGGGGAGCTGTTTTTT. Amino acids: CASSYVGADTGELFF.

This clone appeared a few times. J is TRBJ1-1 and V is TRBV2; D is unclear. The CDR3 extends over 14 amino acids. Germline CDR1 and CDR2: SNHLY and FYNNEI. Deletions cut 7 bases from V and 2 bases from J, with 14 bases between. Here the CDR3 DNA reads TGTGCCAGCACCCCAAGTGAGTTTAACACTGAAGCTTTCTTT. Encoded protein: CASTPSEFNTEAFF.

This sequence joins TRBV7-2 and TRBJ2-1; TRBD2 matches 7 bases. The CDR3 has 15 amino acids. CDR1 is SGHTA, CDR2 FQGNSA, per germline. V trimming: 5 bases; J trimming: 0 bases; junction bases outside the gene matches: 4. The CDR3 DNA sequence: TGTGCCAGCAGCCAACTAGCGATCTCCTACAATGAGCAGTTCTTC. Translating gives CASSQLAISYNEQFF.

The rearrangement joins TRBV7-2 to TRBJ1-5; D not certain. V shed 1 base and J shed 7 bases, with 8 bases lying between them. CDR1 is SGHTA and CDR2 is FQGNSA in the germline V gene. The CDR3 covers 13 residues. The CDR3 loop reads CASSLEYNQPQHF. The CDR3 region has the DNA TGTGCCAGCAGCTTAGAGTACAACCAGCCCCAGCATTTT.

The chain combines TRBV2 with TRBJ2-1; D is possibly TRBD2 (5 bases). Looked up from germline, CDR1 is SNHLY and CDR2 is FYNNEI. CDR3 size: 12 residues. V lost 5 bases, J lost 15 bases, and 17 bases lay in between. DNA of the CDR3: TGTGCCAGCAGTTTTTTAGTCTTCGAGGGGTTCTTC. Protein: CASSFLVFEGFF.

This chain connects TRBV28 to TRBJ1-2; 8 nucleotides align to TRBD1. The germline gives CDR1 MDHEN, CDR2 SYDVKM. V lost 4 bases, J lost 8 bases, and 12 bases stayed unmatched. This CDR3 comprises 15 residues. CDR3 nucleotide sequence: TGTGCCAGCAGTTCCGGGACAGGTCCCCAGCCGGGCTACACCTTC. Residues: CASSSGTGPQPGYTF.

J is TRBJ2-7 and V is TRBV14; 9 bases are a match to TRBD2. The V and J ends lost 1 base and 4 bases, in that order; junction bases with no gene match: 5. CDR3 length equals 15 residues. Germline assignment: CDR1 SGHDN and CDR2 FVKESK. The CDR3 region is CASSQAPGLAYEQYF. The CDR3 DNA reads TGTGCCAGCAGCCAAGCCCCGGGACTAGCTTACGAGCAGTACTTC.

This clone has a single count. The rearrangement links TRBV18 to TRBJ2-7, with D possibly being TRBD1 (7 bases). The CDR3 runs 15 residues. The ends were cut back, 3 bases at V and 0 bases at J, with 12 bases in the middle. Per the germline V gene, CDR1 is KGHSH and CDR2 is LQKENI. For the CDR3, the DNA is TGTGCCAGCTCACCGGGGGGACAGTCCTCCTACGAGCAGTACTTC. Its protein is CASSPGGQSSYEQYF.